These 18 T cell receptor beta chains originate from one sample sequenced in a study of beta chain features in type 1 diabetes (dated by TCRdb to the late 2010s). Their antigen targets remain unknown. On the study overall, not on this receptor specifically: In all four CD4+ subsets, TCRB CDR3 length was moderately but significantly shorter in type 1 diabetes patients.

Library method: the immunoSEQ multiplex PCR assay. The entire isolated RNA was reverse transcribed using the High Capacity cDNA Reverse Transcription Kit, and thus expressed TCRB transcripts were sequenced. TCRdb carries this immuneACCESS record with in-frame sequences only. Its versions omit some clonotypes, under half of them owing to an unresolved V gene in the studies checked, with the rest unexplained. Recorded for this sample are more than 100,000 clones; 16% of them occurred a single time. Of the sample, 2% to 3% is held by the ten largest clones. Sequenced material: central memory CD4+ T cells from blood. The source is a man between 25 and 39 years old with type 1 diabetes.

J is TRBJ2-5 and V is TRBV29-1; perhaps TRBD1 as D (6 bases). Germline V gene data show CDR1 as SQVTM and CDR2 as ANQGSEA. V gave up 5 bases and J gave up 3 bases, with 10 bases separating them. This CDR3 is 12 amino acids long. CDR3 DNA sequence: TGCAGCGTTCGTCCAGGGGAAGAGACCCAGTACTTC. Translating it yields CSVRPGEETQYF.

The genes are TRBV27 and TRBJ1-6; no definite D call. Trimming removed 5 bases at V and 3 bases at J, with 17 bases between. Germline CDR1 MNHEY, CDR2 SMNVEV (reference sequence). This CDR3 comprises 17 residues. CDR3 sequence: CASSPQRAGSYNSPLHF. CDR3 bases: TGTGCCAGCAGTCCCCAGAGGGCTGGGAGCTATAATTCACCCCTCCACTTT.

This clone was counted many times. V gene TRBV7-8 combines with J gene TRBJ2-7, with D possibly being TRBD2 (6 bases). Germline CDR1 and CDR2: SGHVS and FQNEAQ. CDR3 length: 12 amino acids. Trimming removed 4 bases at V and 7 bases at J, with 11 bases between. DNA of the CDR3: TGTGCCAGCAGCTCACATGGGGGGGAGCAGTACTTC. Translated: CASSSHGGEQYF.

The rearrangement joins TRBV9 to TRBJ2-3; 12 nucleotides line up with TRBD2. Trimming cost V 3 bases and J 5 bases; bases outside gene matches: 1. CDR1 is SGDLS, CDR2 YYNGEE, per germline. This CDR3 contains 14 residues. This CDR3 reads CASSGTSGIDTQYF. The CDR3 DNA reads as TGTGCCAGCAGCGGGACTAGCGGGATAGATACGCAGTATTTT.

This clone was seen more than once but under ten times. This chain connects TRBV11-3 to TRBJ1-1; perhaps TRBD1 as D (5 bases). CDR3 length equals 13 residues. CDR1 SGHNT and CDR2 YENEEA come from the germline V gene. V lost 4 bases to trimming and J lost 1 base, with 7 bases between them. The DNA for the CDR3 is TGTGCCAGCAGCTCCGGACAGAACACTGAAGCTTTCTTT. Protein product: CASSSGQNTEAFF.

The chain links TRBV4-1 to TRBJ2-3, with 8 bases fitting TRBD2. V was pared by 4 bases and J by 1 base, with 4 bases of the junction left unmatched. There are 15 residues in the CDR3. CDR1 and CDR2 from the germline V gene are MGHRA and YSYEKL. CDR3 residues: CASSLAGIRTDTQYF. CDR3 sequence (DNA): TGCGCCAGCAGCCTAGCGGGGATACGCACAGATACGCAGTATTTT.

The CDR3 reads CASSQSQPNGGNQPQHF. The CDR3 DNA is TGCGCCAGCAGTCAATCGCAGCCAAACGGAGGCAATCAGCCCCAGCATTTT. The chain couples TRBV23-1 to TRBJ1-5; D is unclear. TRBV23-1 is recorded as an ORF, its role being uncertain. V gave up 0 bases and J gave up 2 bases, with 14 bases separating them. CDR3 length: 17 residues.

CDR3 amino acids: CASSSGLHEAFF. As DNA, the CDR3 is TGTGCCAGCAGCTCAGGGTTGCACGAAGCTTTCTTT. The chain combines TRBV11-3 with TRBJ1-1; perhaps TRBD1 as D (5 bases). The CDR3 runs 12 residues. The V end was cut by 4 bases, the J end by 8 bases, with 11 bases between. Germline values: CDR1 SGHNT, CDR2 YENEEA.

This clone occurred many times. The sample has other DNA sequences that encode this CDR3 too. The rearrangement joins TRBV5-4 to TRBJ2-3; TRBD2 matches 7 bases. Germline trimming cut 0 bases from V and 6 bases from J; bases unmatched to any gene: 4. CDR3 length: 14 residues. Germline CDR1 SGHNT, CDR2 YYREEE (reference sequence). CDR3 in DNA: TGTGCCAGCAGCTTGGCGGGGGGAGGTGATACGCAGTATTTT. Translated, it gives CASSLAGGGDTQYF.

The sample holds a few counts of this clone. This chain links TRBV11-2 with TRBJ2-4; TRBD1 aligns across 9 bases. J lost 6 bases, V lost 3 bases, and 0 bases had no gene match. The CDR3 has 13 amino acids. From germline, CDR1 is SGHAT and CDR2 FQNNGV. CDR3 sequence (DNA): TGTGCCAGCAGCTTGGACAGGGGAAACATTCAGTACTTC. Amino acid sequence: CASSLDRGNIQYF.

This clone was counted between two and nine times. CDR3 nucleotides: TGCAGCTCGAGGAGGGACAGGGCCTACAATGAGCAGTTCTTC. Its translation is CSSRRDRAYNEQFF. This chain connects TRBV29-1 to TRBJ2-1, with 9 positions matching TRBD1. Germline trimming cut 8 bases from V and 2 bases from J; bases unmatched to any gene: 7. Germline lookup yields CDR1 SQVTM and CDR2 ANQGSEA. The CDR3 is 14 residues long.

Written as DNA, the CDR3 is TGTGCCATCAGTGCAAAGGAGAACTATGGCTACACCTTC. Its translation is CAISAKENYGYTF. The V gene is TRBV10-3, the J gene TRBJ1-2, with D uncertain. This CDR3 has 13 residues. The V gene lost 4 bases and the J gene lost 2 bases, with 8 bases spanning the gap. CDR1 and CDR2 (germline): ENHRY, SYGVKD.

This clone has more than one count but fewer than ten. V is TRBV4-2 and J is TRBJ2-3; tentative D call: TRBD2 (6 bases). The CDR3 is 15 amino acids. Germline lookup yields CDR1 LGHNA and CDR2 YNFKEQ. The V and J ends lost 4 bases and 0 bases respectively, with 11 bases between them. The CDR3 spells CASSPQRGSTDTQYF. The CDR3 DNA reads as TGTGCCAGCAGCCCTCAACGGGGGAGCACAGATACGCAGTATTTT.

This clone was picked up many times. The chain uses TRBV7-8 and TRBJ2-4; TRBD2 is a possible D gene (6 bases). The CDR3 has 13 residues. Germline V gives CDR1 SGHVS, CDR2 FQNEAQ. V was pared by 3 bases and J by 6 bases, with 9 bases between. CDR3 in DNA: TGTGCCAGCAGCTTTAGACTAGGAAACATTCAGTACTTC. Its translation is CASSFRLGNIQYF.

The CDR3 spells CASSQGQGYNEQFF. CDR3 DNA sequence: TGCGCCAGCAGCCAGGGACAGGGGTACAATGAGCAGTTCTTC. This chain uses TRBV5-1 with TRBJ2-1; 10 bases are a match to TRBD1. Trimming at V came to 4 bases and at J to 4 bases, leaving 2 bases not matched to a gene. The length of the CDR3 is 14 residues. Germline loops: CDR1 SGHRS, CDR2 YFSETQ.

J is TRBJ2-5 and V is TRBV4-2; TRBD2 agrees at 12 bases. Germline CDR1 reads LGHNA; CDR2 reads YNFKEQ. The junction had 8 bases not matched to a gene; V was cut back by 1 base and J by 2 bases. The CDR3 spans 18 residues. The CDR3 DNA is TGTGCCAGCAGCCAAGCACTAGCGGGGGGACCCTCGCAAGAGACCCAGTACTTC. Residues: CASSQALAGGPSQETQYF.

This clone has a handful of counts. The rearrangement joins TRBV5-6 to TRBJ1-2; D call uncertain. The V and J ends lost 2 bases and 3 bases respectively, with 5 bases between them. Germline V gives CDR1 SGHDT, CDR2 YYEEEE. This CDR3 region has 12 residues. CDR3 residues: CASSLTDYGYTF. The DNA for the CDR3 is TGTGCCAGCAGCTTAACCGACTATGGCTACACCTTC. The full variable domain, its missing parts supplied by reference TRBV5-6 and TRBJ1-2, is DAGVTQSPTHLIKTRGQQVTLRCSPKSGHDTVSWYQQALGQGPQFIFQYYEEEERQRGNFPDRFSGHQFPNYSSELNVNALLLGDSALYLCASSLTDYGYTFGSGTRLTVV.

The chain combines TRBV30 with TRBJ1-5, with 9 positions matching TRBD1. The CDR3 runs 15 residues. Germline trimming cut 6 bases from V and 7 bases from J; bases unmatched to any gene: 13. The germline CDR1 and CDR2 sequences are GTSNPN and SVGIG (reference sequence). CDR3 sequence: CACSRDRVSQQPQHF. The CDR3 nucleotides read TGTGCCTGCTCCCGGGACAGGGTTTCTCAGCAGCCCCAGCATTTT.